This T cell receptor beta chain stems from a study of blood T cell repertoires in COVID-19. Study in general: Samples representing acute and convalescent COVID-19 were sourced from the United States, Italy and Spain. Nucleic acid was either cDNA or gDNA, and it came from T cells, B-cell-depleted T cells, or PBMCs.

This clone was seen only a few times. In the authors' methods: Amplification with reference gene primers provided the estimates of nucleated cell counts. Produced via immunoSEQ multiplex PCR; TCRdb's table is partial and in-frame only. V and J calls and clone size follow that table, whereas D and trimming were derived from the DNA. In the table there are 250,000 to 350,000 clones, 89% of which are singletons. CDR1 MGHRA and CDR2 YSYEKL come from the germline V gene. Deletions cut 0 bases from V and 3 bases from J, with 15 bases between. This CDR3 spans 17 amino acids. This TCR was sampled from a woman in her sixties or seventies with acute or convalescent COVID-19. This chain uses TRBV4-1 with TRBJ1-5; tentatively, D is TRBD1 (5 bases). Input material: peripheral blood. The CDR3 sequence: CASSQEKGLIPNQPQHF. CDR3 bases: TGCGCCAGCAGCCAAGAAAAGGGGCTAATTCCCAATCAGCCCCAGCATTTT.